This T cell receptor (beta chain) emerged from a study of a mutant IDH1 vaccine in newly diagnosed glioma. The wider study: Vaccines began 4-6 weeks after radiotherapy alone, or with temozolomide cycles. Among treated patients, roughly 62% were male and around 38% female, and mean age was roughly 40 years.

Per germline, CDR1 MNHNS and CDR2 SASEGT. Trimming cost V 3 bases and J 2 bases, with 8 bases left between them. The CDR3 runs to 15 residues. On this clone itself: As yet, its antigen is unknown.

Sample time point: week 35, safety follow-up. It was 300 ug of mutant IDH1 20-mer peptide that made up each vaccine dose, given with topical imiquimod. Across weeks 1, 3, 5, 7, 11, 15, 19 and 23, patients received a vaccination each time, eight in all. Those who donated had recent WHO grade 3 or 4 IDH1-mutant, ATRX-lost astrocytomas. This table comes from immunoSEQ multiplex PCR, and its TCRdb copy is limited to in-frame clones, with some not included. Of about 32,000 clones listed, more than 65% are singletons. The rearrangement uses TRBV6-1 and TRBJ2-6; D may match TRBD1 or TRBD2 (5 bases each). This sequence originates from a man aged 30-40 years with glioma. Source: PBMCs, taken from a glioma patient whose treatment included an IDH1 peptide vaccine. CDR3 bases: TGTGCCAGCAGTGACCAGGGAGCTGGGGCCAACGTCCTGACTTTC. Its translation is CASSDQGAGANVLTF.